This T cell receptor (beta chain) was recorded in a study of blood T cell repertoires in COVID-19. Study information: Material from acute and convalescent COVID-19 was sourced from the United States, Italy and Spain.

V lost 0 bases and J lost 8, with 7 bases in between. The CDR3 totals 13 residues. CDR1 is LGHNA, CDR2 YSLEER, per germline. The assay was immunoSEQ multiplex PCR, and TCRdb's table has in-frame clones only and misses some. The repertoire has roughly 84,000 clones, around three quarters of them found once; the top ten carry about 4%. The V call is TRBV4-3, the J call TRBJ1-4; D is unclear. This sequence was found in a woman between 50 and 59 years old with acute or convalescent COVID-19. What was sequenced was peripheral blood. This CDR3 is CASSQDRREKLFF. The CDR3 coding sequence is TGCGCCAGCAGCCAAGATAGGAGGGAAAAACTGTTTTTT.